Below, 23 T cell receptor beta chains from the same sample are listed, as sequenced in a study of T-cell memory formation after mild COVID-19 (dated by TCRdb to about 2021). Library prep was done by 5' RACE. The instrument given in TCRdb is Illumina NovaSeq 6000. TCRdb itself trimmed the public reads at Q25 with fastp, ran MiXCR and retained productive beta chains. Every CDR3 protein is listed once, alongside the most common genes and DNA of its rows. This sample comprises around 35,000 distinct CDR3 sequences, around 7.7% of them detected only once. The ten biggest clones cover roughly 29% of the sample. Source material: PBMCs or a T cell subset sorted from them (not recorded which). The receptor source for this set is a man aged 18 to 30 who had mild COVID-19 (a few samples of this study predate the infection). The sample titles of this study are shuffled in the database, so cell type and time point are left out; the donor was told from shared clones.

This clonotype was seen at least ten times. The chain employs TRBV28 and TRBJ2-1; tentatively, D is TRBD1 (6 bases). The CDR3 extends over 12 amino acids. V gave up 6 bases and J gave up 5 bases, with 8 bases separating them. Germline V lookup: CDR1 MDHEN, CDR2 SYDVKM. In DNA form, the CDR3 reads TGTGCCAGCAGGGACAGACACAATGAGCAGTTCTTC. Protein: CASRDRHNEQFF.

This clonotype was recorded at least ten times. The J gene is TRBJ2-3, the V gene TRBV20-1; 10 nucleotides match TRBD2. Germline lookup yields CDR1 DFQATT and CDR2 SNEGSKA (reference sequence). The V gene end was trimmed by 6 bases and the J gene end by 0 bases; junction bases not matched to a gene: 3. There are 14 residues in the CDR3. The CDR3 here is CSAVAGGSTDTQYF. The DNA of the CDR3 is TGCAGTGCCGTAGCGGGGGGCAGCACAGATACGCAGTATTTT.

The sample holds many counts of this clonotype. The gene calls are TRBV29-1 and TRBJ1-1; D not resolved. Deletions cut 7 bases from V and 4 bases from J, with 10 bases between. Germline CDR1 reads SQVTM; CDR2 reads ANQGSEA. The CDR3 spans 11 residues. CDR3 nucleotide sequence: TGCAGCGCCCTTATCCTCACTGAAGCTTTCTTT. Translated: CSALILTEAFF.

This chain connects TRBV12-3 or TRBV12-4 to TRBJ2-5, with D tentatively TRBD1 (5 bases). The CDR3 length is 13 residues. Trimming stripped 9 bases from V and 5 bases from J, with 16 bases between. The CDR3 loop reads CASLAGNVETQYF. The CDR3 bases are TGTGCCAGTCTGGCAGGGAATGTGGAGACCCAGTACTTC.

This chain connects TRBV5-6 to TRBJ2-7, with TRBD2 identical over 8 bases. This CDR3 is built from 16 residues. Trimming cost V 4 bases and J 0 bases; bases outside gene matches: 9. From germline, CDR1 is SGHDT and CDR2 YYEEEE. DNA of the CDR3: TGTGCCAGCAGCCCCGGGACTAGGGGAAGCTCCTACGAGCAGTACTTC. Amino acids: CASSPGTRGSSYEQYF.

In nucleotides, the CDR3 is TGTGCCAGCAGTGAAATGGAGACCACAGATACGCAGTATTTT. It specifies CASSEMETTDTQYF. The rearrangement joins TRBV25-1 to TRBJ2-3, with no clear D. The V and J ends lost 2 bases and 2 bases respectively, with 8 bases between them. Germline lookup yields CDR1 MGHDK and CDR2 SYGVNS. This CDR3 has 14 residues.

In its sample, this clonotype was seen many times. This chain links TRBV10-3 with TRBJ1-5, with a possible D match to TRBD1 (5 bases). Trimming pared 0 bases from V and 4 bases from J, leaving 7 bases between. CDR3 length: 14 residues. Germline values: CDR1 ENHRY, CDR2 SYGVKD. CDR3 nucleotides: TGTGCCATCAGTGAGTCGACAGAAAATCAGCCCCAGCATTTT. The encoded protein is CAISESTENQPQHF.

This clonotype was seen at least ten times. The chain joins TRBV2 to TRBJ2-7, with a possible D match to TRBD2 (6 bases). This CDR3 has 14 residues. Germline assignment: CDR1 SNHLY and CDR2 FYNNEI. V was shortened by 6 bases and J by 2 bases, with 14 bases between the two germline ends. The CDR3, as DNA: TGTGCCAGCAGGGGGGGATTATTGGCCTACGAGCAGTACTTC. Translated, it gives CASRGGLLAYEQYF.

This clonotype occurred many times. V gene TRBV6-2 or TRBV6-3 combines with J gene TRBJ2-5, with D perhaps matching TRBD1 (5 bases). The CDR3 contains 13 residues. Germline-derived CDR1 and CDR2 are MNHEY and SVGEGT. V lost 1 base and J lost 10, with 13 bases in between. The CDR3 DNA follows: TGTGCCAGCAGTTACTTTGACAGCAGCGTCCAGTACTTC. Protein: CASSYFDSSVQYF.

This clonotype came up many times. The chain uses TRBV28 and TRBJ2-3; possible D gene TRBD2, 5 bases. Looked up from germline, CDR1 is MDHEN and CDR2 is SYDVKM. The CDR3 totals 13 residues. The CDR3 DNA reads as TGTGCTTCGGCGGGCCCCGCCCCAGATACGCAGTATTTT. It codes for CASAGPAPDTQYF.

The chain is built from TRBV29-1 and TRBJ1-1; D gene uncertain. V lost 6 bases to trimming and J lost 8 bases, with 13 bases between them. The CDR3 has 11 amino acids. CDR1 and CDR2 from the germline V gene are SQVTM and ANQGSEA. The CDR3 DNA reads TGCAGCGTCGTAAACCTCACAGAAGCTTTCTTT. This sequence encodes CSVVNLTEAFF.

Many counts were recorded for this clonotype. The chain links TRBV10-3 to TRBJ1-2; TRBD1 is a possible D gene (5 bases). Germline V gene sequence: CDR1 ENHRY, CDR2 SYGVKD. The CDR3 length is 13 residues. V lost 11 bases to trimming and J lost 8 bases, with 21 bases between them. The CDR3 spells CASNPTGGGGYTF. CDR3 DNA: TGTGCCTCGAATCCAACAGGCGGGGGAGGCTACACCTTC.

The CDR3 is CASSLGPDSSYGYTF. The DNA of the CDR3 is TGTGCCAGCAGCTTAGGGCCCGATTCAAGCTATGGCTACACCTTC. This rearrangement joins TRBV7-2 to TRBJ1-2; D remains ambiguous. This CDR3 spans 15 amino acids. Germline CDR1 and CDR2: SGHTA and FQGNSA. Trimming took off 1 base at V and 4 bases at J, with 13 bases between the two ends.

In this sample, this clonotype turned up a few times. This chain joins TRBV11-2 and TRBJ2-3; tentatively, D is TRBD2 (5 bases). Trimming removed 5 bases at V and 2 bases at J, with 14 bases between. This CDR3 contains 15 residues. Germline CDR1 reads SGHAT; CDR2 reads FQNNGV. This CDR3 is CASSRGSYITDTQYF. The DNA for the CDR3 is TGTGCCAGCAGCCGGGGATCCTACATCACAGATACGCAGTATTTT.

This clonotype was recorded at least ten times. The chain joins TRBV4-2 to TRBJ2-1; TRBD2 agrees at 11 bases. Germline trimming cut 0 bases from V and 3 bases from J; bases unmatched to any gene: 7. Germline lookup yields CDR1 LGHNA and CDR2 YNFKEQ. The CDR3 is 18 residues long. CDR3 in DNA: TGTGCCAGCAGCCAAGATGCGTTTCTAGCGGGGGGCTACAATGAGCAGTTCTTC. Translating it yields CASSQDAFLAGGYNEQFF.

This clonotype was counted ten times or more. The rearrangement links TRBV9 to TRBJ2-3; maybe TRBD2 (5 bases). Trimming shortened V by 4 bases and J by 0 bases, and 9 bases separated the two germline ends. The CDR3 runs to 14 residues. CDR1 is SGDLS and CDR2 is YYNGEE in the germline V gene. CDR3 sequence: CASSSGDSTDTQYF. The DNA of the CDR3 is TGTGCCAGCAGCTCCGGGGATAGCACAGATACGCAGTATTTT.

The rearrangement uses TRBV9 and TRBJ1-3; D may be TRBD1 (5 bases). Deletions cut 1 base from V and 2 bases from J, with 10 bases between. The CDR3 spans 15 residues. The V gene's germline CDR1 is SGDLS and CDR2 YYNGEE. CDR3 loop: CASSVQGLAGNTIYF. CDR3 in DNA: TGTGCCAGCAGCGTACAGGGTTTAGCTGGAAACACCATATATTTT.

The chain couples TRBV5-8 to TRBJ2-1, with 7 bases identical to TRBD2. The germline gives CDR1 SGHTS, CDR2 YDEGEE. After removal of 4 bases from V and 0 bases from J, the junction contained 10 bases not matched to a gene. This CDR3 has 17 amino acids. The CDR3 sequence is CASSPSPSSGSYNEQFF. Here the CDR3 DNA reads TGTGCCAGCAGCCCTTCTCCTTCTAGCGGCTCCTACAATGAGCAGTTCTTC.

This clonotype was picked up a small number of times. The chain uses TRBV5-1 and TRBJ2-2; maybe TRBD1 (6 bases). The ends were cut back, 7 bases at V and 5 bases at J, with 15 bases in the middle. There are 14 residues in the CDR3. Germline CDR1 SGHRS, CDR2 YFSETQ. The CDR3 here is CASRDGQGTGELFF. CDR3 coding DNA: TGCGCCAGCCGGGACGGCCAGGGGACCGGGGAGCTGTTTTTT.

The V gene is TRBV6-1, the J gene TRBJ1-5; D is perhaps TRBD1 (6 bases). The CDR3 covers 16 residues. Germline CDR1 reads MNHNS; CDR2 reads SASEGT. V lost 9 bases and J 3 bases, leaving 21 bases between the germline ends. CDR3 region: CASGGGSERPNQPQHF. CDR3 in DNA: TGTGCCAGTGGAGGGGGAAGTGAGCGACCCAATCAGCCCCAGCATTTT.

This clonotype was found many times. The chain carries TRBV7-3 and TRBJ2-2, with 7 positions matching TRBD2. This CDR3 is 16 amino acids long. J lost 2 bases, V lost 4 bases, and 7 bases had no gene match. Germline V lookup: CDR1 SGHTA, CDR2 FQGTGA. The DNA for the CDR3 is TGTGCCAGCAGCTCCTCCCCGGGGGGTAACACCGGGGAGCTGTTTTTT. Translating gives CASSSSPGGNTGELFF.

The chain joins TRBV14 to TRBJ2-2, with D tentatively TRBD1 (5 bases). V gave up 0 bases and J gave up 6 bases, with 17 bases separating them. CDR3 length equals 17 residues. Germline V CDR1 and CDR2: SGHDN, FVKESK. The CDR3 is CASSQDLEGAKAGELFF. The CDR3 nucleotides are TGTGCCAGCAGCCAAGATCTTGAAGGGGCTAAGGCCGGGGAGCTGTTTTTT.

This clonotype was detected many times. This chain links TRBV5-1 with TRBJ2-7, with 7 bases that match TRBD2. J was trimmed by 2 bases and V by 0 bases; bases with no gene match: 2. The CDR3 spans 14 residues. Germline CDR1 SGHRS, CDR2 YFSETQ. CDR3 region: CASSLETSPYEQYF. CDR3 DNA: TGCGCCAGCAGCTTGGAGACTAGCCCCTACGAGCAGTACTTC.